The present T cell receptor beta chain was sequenced within a study of radiation and T cells in renal cell carcinoma. The method was immunoSEQ multiplex PCR; TCRdb's version includes in-frame clones alone and lacks a portion of them. The sample yields roughly 10,000 clones, more than 50% seen once. The CDR3 consists of 16 residues. J gave up 7 bases and V 5 bases, and 10 bases lay outside the gene matches. Germline assignment: CDR1 MDHEN and CDR2 SYDVKM. The sample's treatment: treatment-naive control, cytoreductive nephrectomy. The chain combines TRBV28 with TRBJ2-1, with TRBD2 matching 11 bases. This TCR was sampled from a man aged 40-49 years with renal cell carcinoma. The source material was tumor tissue, sampled from a patient whose treatment was nephrectomy without radiotherapy. The CDR3 bases are TGTGCCAGCAGTATCCAACCGGGACTAGCGGATAATGAGCAGTTCTTC. The encoded protein is CASSIQPGLADNEQFF.